These 18 T cell receptor beta chains came from one sample sequenced in a study of beta chain features in type 1 diabetes. Isolated RNA was reverse transcribed in full, so expressed TCRB transcripts were sequenced. The table came from immunoSEQ multiplex PCR; TCRdb's copy has only in-frame clones and leaves some out. The repertoire has 400,000 or so clones, approximately 12% of them found once; the top ten carry 0.0095% to 0.011%. Study-level results: A moderate, significant TCRB CDR3 shortening appeared in type 1 diabetes across four CD4+ subsets.

Antigen specificity for these receptors is unknown. The sample taken for sequencing was naive CD4+ T cells from blood. These receptors all stem from a woman aged 18-29 years with type 1 diabetes.

The sample holds a few counts of this clone. V and J are TRBV5-1 and TRBJ2-1, with 11 bases that match TRBD1. The ends lost 0 bases at V and 8 bases at J; junction bases unmatched: 10. Germline loops: CDR1 SGHRS, CDR2 YFSETQ. This CDR3 region has 17 residues. CDR3 sequence (DNA): TGCGCCAGCAGCTTGGCCGTTCGGACAGGGGGCGGCGATGAGCAGTTCTTC. Translating it yields CASSLAVRTGGGDEQFF. The full variable domain, with the rest looked up from reference TRBV5-1 and TRBJ2-1, is KAGVTQTPRYLIKTRGQQVTLSCSPISGHRSVSWYQQTPGQGLQFLFEYFSETQRNKGNFPGRFSGRQFSNSRSEMNVSTLELGDSALYLCASSLAVRTGGGDEQFFGPGTRLTVL.

The chain employs TRBV6-5 and TRBJ2-5; 7 bases agree with TRBD1. Germline V lookup: CDR1 MNHEY, CDR2 SVGAGI. The ends lost 5 bases at V and 1 base at J; junction bases unmatched: 4. The CDR3 is 14 residues long. CDR3: CASSVGQIQETQYF. The CDR3 nucleotides are TGTGCCAGCAGTGTGGGACAGATCCAAGAGACCCAGTACTTC.

This clone has a handful of counts. The V gene is TRBV18, the J gene TRBJ2-5; 9 nucleotides match TRBD1. The CDR3 totals 14 residues. J was trimmed by 4 bases and V by 3 bases; bases with no gene match: 3. The germline CDR1 and CDR2 sequences are KGHSH and LQKENI. The CDR3 protein is CASSPGQGRETQYF. CDR3 DNA: TGTGCCAGCTCACCGGGACAGGGCCGAGAGACCCAGTACTTC. Supplemented by reference TRBV18 and TRBJ2-5, the full variable domain reads NAGVMQNPRHLVRRRGQEARLRCSPMKGHSHVYWYRQLPEEGLKFMVYLQKENIIDESGMPKERFSAEFPKEGPSILRIQQVVRGDSAAYFCASSPGQGRETQYFGPGTRLLVL.

The chain recombines TRBV19 with TRBJ1-1; TRBD1 matches 7 bases. V lost 8 bases and J lost 4; bases outside the gene matches: 1. The CDR3 sequence is 11 residues long. The germline gives CDR1 LNHDA, CDR2 SQIVND (reference sequence). CDR3 in DNA: TGTGCCAGTCAGGGGGGCACTGAAGCTTTCTTT. Translating gives CASQGGTEAFF.

This chain links TRBV28 with TRBJ2-7, with TRBD2 identical over 7 bases. V trimming: 3 bases; J trimming: 3 bases; junction bases outside the gene matches: 2. Germline CDR1 is MDHEN and CDR2 is SYDVKM. The CDR3 sequence is 13 residues long. The CDR3: CASSFLAVYEQYF. CDR3 bases: TGTGCCAGCAGTTTTCTAGCGGTCTACGAGCAGTACTTC. The variable domain in full, with the rest retrieved from reference TRBV28 and TRBJ2-7, is DVKVTQSSRYLVKRTGEKVFLECVQDMDHENMFWYRQDPGLGLRLIYFSYDVKMKEKGDIPEGYSVSREKKERFSLILESASTNQTSMYLCASSFLAVYEQYFGPGTRLTVT.

This clone has more than one count but fewer than ten. The rearrangement links TRBV18 to TRBJ1-1; tentatively, D is TRBD1 (5 bases). The length of the CDR3 is 15 residues. Germline loops: CDR1 KGHSH, CDR2 LQKENI. V lost 6 bases, J lost 0 bases, and 14 bases lay in between. This CDR3 reads CASSAIPDMNTEAFF. The CDR3, as DNA: TGTGCCAGCTCGGCAATACCGGACATGAACACTGAAGCTTTCTTT. The complete variable domain, with remaining parts taken from reference TRBV18 and TRBJ1-1, reads NAGVMQNPRHLVRRRGQEARLRCSPMKGHSHVYWYRQLPEEGLKFMVYLQKENIIDESGMPKERFSAEFPKEGPSILRIQQVVRGDSAAYFCASSAIPDMNTEAFFGQGTRLTVV.

The sample holds a few counts of this clone. The chain employs TRBV7-9 and TRBJ2-7, with 7 bases aligning to TRBD1. This CDR3 spans 15 amino acids. Germline V gives CDR1 SEHNR, CDR2 FQNEAQ (reference sequence). J lost 5 bases, V lost 5 bases, and 12 bases had no gene match. The CDR3 reads CASSQAGTDLHEQYF. CDR3 nucleotide sequence: TGTGCCAGCAGCCAAGCCGGGACAGATCTCCACGAGCAGTACTTC. The full variable domain, completed using reference TRBV7-9 and TRBJ2-7, is DTGVSQNPRHKITKRGQNVTFRCDPISEHNRLYWYRQTLGQGPEFLTYFQNEAQLEKSRLLSDRFSAERPKGSFSTLEIQRTEQGDSAMYLCASSQAGTDLHEQYFGPGTRLTVT.

The chain links TRBV5-1 to TRBJ2-5, with 7 bases that match TRBD1. The CDR3 has 17 amino acids. CDR1 is SGHRS, CDR2 YFSETQ, per germline. J lost 3 bases, V lost 5 bases, and 16 bases had no gene match. The CDR3 loop reads CASSGPYPGQSKETQYF. DNA of the CDR3: TGCGCCAGCAGTGGGCCTTATCCGGGACAGTCCAAAGAGACCCAGTACTTC.

This clone showed up just a few times. This sequence joins TRBV29-1 and TRBJ2-7; 7 nucleotides agree with TRBD2. V shed 1 base, J shed 0 bases, and the junction held 9 bases outside the gene matches. The CDR3 length is 16 residues. Germline CDR1 SQVTM, CDR2 ANQGSEA. The CDR3 DNA is TGCAGCGTTGAAGGCACTAGCGCGATGTCCTCCTACGAGCAGTACTTC. Residues: CSVEGTSAMSSYEQYF.

This sequence joins TRBV7-9 and TRBJ2-5; 10 bases map to TRBD2. The ends lost 3 bases at V and 7 bases at J; junction bases unmatched: 14. CDR3 length equals 17 residues. Germline assignment: CDR1 SEHNR and CDR2 FQNEAQ (reference sequence). CDR3 in amino acids: CASSFTPRGSGRSTQYF. The CDR3 nucleotides are TGTGCCAGCAGCTTTACTCCCCGTGGTAGCGGGAGGTCGACCCAGTACTTC.

The chain recombines TRBV9 with TRBJ2-1; 13 bases are a match to TRBD2. V shed 4 bases, J shed 4 bases, and the junction held 5 bases outside the gene matches. Germline CDR1 and CDR2: SGDLS and YYNGEE. This CDR3 has 16 amino acids. This CDR3 reads CASSPPGLAGYNEQFF. The CDR3, as DNA: TGTGCCAGCAGCCCTCCGGGACTAGCGGGATACAATGAGCAGTTCTTC.

This clone was found a few times. This chain joins TRBV27 and TRBJ1-1, with TRBD1 matching over 7 bases. Per the germline V gene, CDR1 is MNHEY and CDR2 is SMNVEV (reference sequence). CDR3 length equals 14 residues. V was pared by 2 bases and J by 3 bases, with 3 bases of the junction left unmatched. The CDR3: CASSLLTGDTEAFF. The CDR3 DNA sequence: TGTGCCAGCAGTTTACTTACAGGGGACACTGAAGCTTTCTTT.

This clone was counted a few times. The genes are TRBV10-3 and TRBJ2-1, with 12 bases identical to TRBD2. Germline lookup yields CDR1 ENHRY and CDR2 SYGVKD. V gave up 0 bases and J gave up 3 bases; unmatched junction bases: 0. The CDR3 is 16 residues long. The CDR3 is CAISESTSGSYNEQFF. CDR3 nucleotides: TGTGCCATCAGTGAGTCGACTAGCGGGAGCTACAATGAGCAGTTCTTC.

The V and J genes are TRBV29-1 and TRBJ2-4; TRBD1 is a possible D gene (5 bases). Trimming removed 2 bases from V and 6 bases from J, with 5 bases in between. The CDR3 covers 11 residues. In germline, CDR1 is SQVTM, CDR2 ANQGSEA. DNA for the CDR3: TGCAGCGTTGAAAGGGGAAACATTCAGTACTTC. It encodes CSVERGNIQYF.

V gene TRBV23-1 combines with J gene TRBJ1-2; no reliable D call. TRBV23-1 is sorted into the ORF group, with uncertain function. V was pared by 4 bases and J by 5 bases, with 11 bases between. The CDR3 is 13 residues long. CDR3 DNA sequence: TGCGCCAGCAGTCCGACTCTCTATTATGGCTACACCTTC. The encoded protein is CASSPTLYYGYTF.

This clone was seen more than once but under ten times. V usage is TRBV6-1 and J usage is TRBJ1-5; TRBD1 matches 10 bases. The V gene end was trimmed by 2 bases and the J gene end by 11 bases; junction bases not matched to a gene: 9. CDR3 size: 15 residues. CDR1 is MNHNS and CDR2 is SASEGT in the germline V gene. CDR3 loop: CASSEIGTGVSAQHF. Written as DNA, the CDR3 is TGTGCCAGCAGTGAAATCGGGACAGGGGTTTCGGCCCAGCATTTT.

This sequence joins TRBV5-1 and TRBJ2-5, with a possible D match to TRBD1 (5 bases). Deletions cut 1 base from V and 1 base from J, with 11 bases between. Looked up from germline, CDR1 is SGHRS and CDR2 is YFSETQ. CDR3 length: 15 amino acids. The CDR3 bases are TGCGCCAGCAGCTTGTCAGGGCGGATCCAAGAGACCCAGTACTTC. Protein sequence: CASSLSGRIQETQYF.

The chain recombines TRBV2 with TRBJ1-1, with D possibly being TRBD1 (5 bases). In germline, CDR1 is SNHLY, CDR2 FYNNEI. The CDR3 has 13 amino acids. The germline V and J ends were trimmed by 6 bases and 6 bases, with 14 bases remaining between them. In DNA form, the CDR3 reads TGTGCCAGCAGCGTACAGGATCCACCTGAAGCTTTCTTT. The encoded protein is CASSVQDPPEAFF. Based on the CDR3 plus reference TRBV2 and TRBJ1-1, the full variable domain is EPEVTQTPSHQVTQMGQEVILRCVPISNHLYFYWYRQILGQKVEFLVSFYNNEISEKSEIFDDQFSVERPDGSNFTLKIRSTKLEDSAMYFCASSVQDPPEAFFGQGTRLTVV.